Listed here are 6 T cell receptor beta chains from one sample, sequenced in a study of blood T cell repertoires in COVID-19. Generated by immunoSEQ multiplex PCR, the TCRdb table keeps only in-frame clones and is missing some. Here the sample spans some 210,000 clones, approximately 75% being singletons. Sequenced material: PBMCs or T cells enriched from blood (not recorded which). Receptors were obtained from a man aged 35-49 years who had recovered from COVID-19.

The chain couples TRBV5-4 to TRBJ1-1; the D is unclear. The ends were cut back, 4 bases at V and 7 bases at J, with 17 bases in the middle. Germline V gene lookup returns CDR1 SGHNT and CDR2 YYREEE (reference sequence). This CDR3 spans 14 amino acids. This CDR3 is CASSPARREFEAFF. DNA for the CDR3: TGTGCCAGCAGCCCAGCTCGAAGGGAGTTTGAAGCTTTCTTT.

The rearrangement uses TRBV24-1 and TRBJ2-4, with 10 bases lining up with TRBD1. The CDR3 consists of 16 residues. The J segment lost 7 bases and the V segment lost 3 bases, leaving 8 bases of the junction unmatched. Germline assignment: CDR1 KGHDR and CDR2 SFDVKD. The CDR3 sequence is CATSDPGQGTGNIQYF. In DNA, the CDR3 is TGTGCCACCAGTGATCCGGGACAGGGGACGGGGAACATTCAGTACTTC.

The chain links TRBV7-6 to TRBJ2-5; 10 nucleotides align to TRBD1. Germline V lookup: CDR1 SGHVS, CDR2 FNYEAQ. V shed 4 bases, J shed 3 bases, and the junction held 5 bases outside the gene matches. This CDR3 has 15 residues. CDR3 sequence: CASSSPDRGKETQYF. In DNA form, the CDR3 reads TGTGCCAGCAGCTCCCCGGACAGGGGGAAAGAGACCCAGTACTTC.

The chain is built from TRBV5-1 and TRBJ1-2; D possibly corresponds to TRBD1 (6 bases). CDR1 SGHRS and CDR2 YFSETQ come from the germline V gene. Trimming took 0 bases from V and 4 from J, leaving 13 bases between them. This CDR3 spans 15 amino acids. This chain's CDR3 is CASSLAGTSAYGYTF. CDR3 nucleotide sequence: TGCGCCAGCAGCTTGGCCGGGACATCTGCCTATGGCTACACCTTC.

This sequence joins TRBV28 and TRBJ2-7; TRBD1 is a possible D gene (6 bases). CDR3 length equals 16 residues. Trimming pared 5 bases from V and 4 bases from J, leaving 21 bases between. Per the germline V gene, CDR1 is MDHEN and CDR2 is SYDVKM. CDR3 loop: CASSPSDSRGFYEQYF. DNA of the CDR3: TGTGCCAGCAGTCCATCCGACAGCAGGGGTTTTTACGAGCAGTACTTC.

V gene TRBV29-1 combines with J gene TRBJ2-7; D is possibly TRBD1 (5 bases). Germline CDR1 reads SQVTM; CDR2 reads ANQGSEA. Trimming cost V 7 bases and J 3 bases, with 13 bases left between them. This CDR3 is 12 amino acids long. CDR3 residues: CSAKGQVYEQYF. The DNA of the CDR3 is TGCAGCGCCAAAGGACAAGTCTACGAGCAGTACTTC.